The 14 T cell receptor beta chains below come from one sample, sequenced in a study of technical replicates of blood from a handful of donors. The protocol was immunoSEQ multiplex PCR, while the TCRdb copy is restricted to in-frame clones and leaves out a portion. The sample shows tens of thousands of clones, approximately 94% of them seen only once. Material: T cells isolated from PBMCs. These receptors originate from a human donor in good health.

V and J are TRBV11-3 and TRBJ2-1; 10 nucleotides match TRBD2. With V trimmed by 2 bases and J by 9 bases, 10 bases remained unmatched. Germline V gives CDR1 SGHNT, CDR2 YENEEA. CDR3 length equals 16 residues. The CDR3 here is CASSLSTSGNRGEQFF. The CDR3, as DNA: TGTGCCAGCAGCTTATCCACTAGCGGGAATCGGGGTGAGCAGTTCTTC.

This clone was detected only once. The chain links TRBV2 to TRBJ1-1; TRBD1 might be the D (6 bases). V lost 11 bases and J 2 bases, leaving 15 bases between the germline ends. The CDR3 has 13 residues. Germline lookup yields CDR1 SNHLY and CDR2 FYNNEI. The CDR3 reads CAGRTETNTEAFF. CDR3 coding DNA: TGTGCCGGTCGGACAGAGACTAACACTGAAGCTTTCTTT.

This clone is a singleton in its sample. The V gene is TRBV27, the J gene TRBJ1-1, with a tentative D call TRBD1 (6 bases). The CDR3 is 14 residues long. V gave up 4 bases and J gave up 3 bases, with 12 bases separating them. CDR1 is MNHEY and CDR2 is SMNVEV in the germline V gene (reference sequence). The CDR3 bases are TGTGCCAGCAGTTGGGGGGAGGGGGACACTGAAGCTTTCTTT. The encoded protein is CASSWGEGDTEAFF.

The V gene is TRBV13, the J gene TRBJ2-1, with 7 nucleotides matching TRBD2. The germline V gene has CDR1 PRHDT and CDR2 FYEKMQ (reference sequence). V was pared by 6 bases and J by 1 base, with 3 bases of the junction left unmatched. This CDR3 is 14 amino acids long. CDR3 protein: CASSSGLSYNEQFF. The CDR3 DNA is TGTGCCAGCAGTAGCGGGTTATCCTACAATGAGCAGTTCTTC.

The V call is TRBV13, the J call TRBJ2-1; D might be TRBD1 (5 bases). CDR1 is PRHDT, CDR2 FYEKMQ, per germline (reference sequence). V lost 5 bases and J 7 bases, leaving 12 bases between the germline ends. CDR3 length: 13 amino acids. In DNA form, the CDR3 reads TGTGCCAGCAGCCCAGGCCCAGGGAATGAGCAGTTCTTC. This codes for CASSPGPGNEQFF.

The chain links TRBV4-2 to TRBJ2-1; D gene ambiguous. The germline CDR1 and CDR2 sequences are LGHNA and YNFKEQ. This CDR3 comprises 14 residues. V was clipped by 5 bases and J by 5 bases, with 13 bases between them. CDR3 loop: CASSYSFPDNEQFF. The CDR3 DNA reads TGTGCCAGCAGCTACAGCTTTCCGGACAATGAGCAGTTCTTC.

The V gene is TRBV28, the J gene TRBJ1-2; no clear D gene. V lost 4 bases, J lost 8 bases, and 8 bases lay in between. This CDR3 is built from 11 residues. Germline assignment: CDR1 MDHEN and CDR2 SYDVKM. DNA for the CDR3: TGTGCCAGCAGTTCCCCCCGGGGCTACACCTTC. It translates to CASSSPRGYTF.

CDR3 sequence: CAAETEAGYTF. For the CDR3, the DNA is TGTGCCGCGGAGACAGAGGCTGGCTACACCTTC. The chain links TRBV2 to TRBJ1-2, with D maybe TRBD1 (5 bases). CDR3 length: 11 amino acids. Trimming took off 11 bases at V and 7 bases at J, with 14 bases between the two ends. Germline assignment: CDR1 SNHLY and CDR2 FYNNEI.

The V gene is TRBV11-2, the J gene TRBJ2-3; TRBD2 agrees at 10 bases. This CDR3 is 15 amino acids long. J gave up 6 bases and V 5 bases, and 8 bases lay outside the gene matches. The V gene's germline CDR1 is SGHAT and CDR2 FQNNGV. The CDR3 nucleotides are TGTGCCAGCAGCAGTCTAGCGGGGGCGGGGGATACGCAGTATTTT. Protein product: CASSSLAGAGDTQYF.

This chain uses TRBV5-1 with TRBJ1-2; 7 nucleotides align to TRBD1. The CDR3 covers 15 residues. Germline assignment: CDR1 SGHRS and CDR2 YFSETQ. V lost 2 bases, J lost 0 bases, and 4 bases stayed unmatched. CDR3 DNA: TGCGCCAGCAGCTTCCGACAGGGAACTAACTATGGCTACACCTTC. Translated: CASSFRQGTNYGYTF.

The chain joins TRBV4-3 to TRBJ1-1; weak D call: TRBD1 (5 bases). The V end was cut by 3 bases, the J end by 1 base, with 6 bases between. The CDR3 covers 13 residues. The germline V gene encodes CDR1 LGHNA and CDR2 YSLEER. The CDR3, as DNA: TGCGCCAGCAGCCAGGGGCGGAACACTGAAGCTTTCTTT. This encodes CASSQGRNTEAFF.

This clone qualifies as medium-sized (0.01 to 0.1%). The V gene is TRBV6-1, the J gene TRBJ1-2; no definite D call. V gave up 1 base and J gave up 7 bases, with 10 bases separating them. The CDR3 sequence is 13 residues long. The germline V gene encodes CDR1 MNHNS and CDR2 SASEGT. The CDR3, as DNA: TGTGCCAGCAGTGAAGGTATGGGAGGTGGCTACACCTTC. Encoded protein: CASSEGMGGGYTF.

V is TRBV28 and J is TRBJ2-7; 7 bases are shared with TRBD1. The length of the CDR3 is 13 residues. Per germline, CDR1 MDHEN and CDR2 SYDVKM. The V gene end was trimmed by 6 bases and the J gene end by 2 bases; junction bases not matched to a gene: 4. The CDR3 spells CASSRDSAYEQYF. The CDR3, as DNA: TGTGCCAGCAGCCGGGACAGCGCCTACGAGCAGTACTTC.

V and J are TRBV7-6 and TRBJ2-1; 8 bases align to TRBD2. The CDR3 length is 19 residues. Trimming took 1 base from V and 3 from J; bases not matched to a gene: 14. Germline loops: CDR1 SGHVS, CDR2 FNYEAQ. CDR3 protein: CASSLGVGGRYGSYNEQFF. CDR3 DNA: TGTGCCAGCAGCTTAGGGGTAGGCGGGAGGTACGGTAGCTACAATGAGCAGTTCTTC.